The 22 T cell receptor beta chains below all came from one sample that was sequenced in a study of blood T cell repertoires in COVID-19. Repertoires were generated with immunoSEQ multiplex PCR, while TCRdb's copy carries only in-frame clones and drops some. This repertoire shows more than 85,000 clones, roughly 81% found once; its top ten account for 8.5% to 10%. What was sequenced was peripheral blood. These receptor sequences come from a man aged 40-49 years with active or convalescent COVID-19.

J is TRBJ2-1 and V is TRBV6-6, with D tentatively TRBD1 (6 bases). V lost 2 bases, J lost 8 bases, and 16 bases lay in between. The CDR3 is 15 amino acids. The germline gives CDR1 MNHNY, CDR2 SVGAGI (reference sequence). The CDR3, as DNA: TGTGCCAGCAGTTACGGGCCGACAGGTGACGATGAGCAGTTCTTC. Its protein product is CASSYGPTGDDEQFF.

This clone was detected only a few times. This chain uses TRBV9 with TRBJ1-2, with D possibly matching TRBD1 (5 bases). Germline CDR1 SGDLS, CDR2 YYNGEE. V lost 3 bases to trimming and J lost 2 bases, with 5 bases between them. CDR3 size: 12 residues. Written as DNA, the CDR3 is TGTGCCAGCAGCGCAGGGAACTATGGCTACACCTTC. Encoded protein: CASSAGNYGYTF.

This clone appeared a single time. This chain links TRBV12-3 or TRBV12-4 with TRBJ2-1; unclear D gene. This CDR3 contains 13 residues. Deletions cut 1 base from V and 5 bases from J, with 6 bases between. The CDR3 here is CASSLGAHNEQFF. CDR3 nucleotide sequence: TGTGCCAGCAGTTTAGGGGCCCACAATGAGCAGTTCTTC.

In nucleotides, the CDR3 is TGTGCCAGCAGTGCCCAGCGGGGGACATTTGAGCAGTTCTTC. It is translated as CASSAQRGTFEQFF. This chain uses TRBV6-2 or TRBV6-3 with TRBJ2-1, with 8 nucleotides matching TRBD2. Germline lookup yields CDR1 MNHEY and CDR2 SVGEGT. V shed 5 bases and J 9 bases; nucleotides not matched to a gene: 9. The CDR3 totals 14 residues.

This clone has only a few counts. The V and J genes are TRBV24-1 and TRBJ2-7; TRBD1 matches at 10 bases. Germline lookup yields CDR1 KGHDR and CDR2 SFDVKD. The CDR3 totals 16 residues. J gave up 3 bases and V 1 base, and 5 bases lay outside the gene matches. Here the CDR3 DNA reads TGTGCCACCAGTGATTTATTTGACAGGGGGCACTACGAGCAGTACTTC. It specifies CATSDLFDRGHYEQYF.

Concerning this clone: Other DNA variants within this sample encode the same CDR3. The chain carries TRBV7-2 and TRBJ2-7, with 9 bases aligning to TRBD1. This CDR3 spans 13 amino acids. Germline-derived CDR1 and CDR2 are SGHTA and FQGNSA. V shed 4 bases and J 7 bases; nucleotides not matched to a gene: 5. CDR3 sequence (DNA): TGTGCCAGCAGCTCGGGACAGGGTCGGGAGCAGTACTTC. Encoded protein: CASSSGQGREQYF.

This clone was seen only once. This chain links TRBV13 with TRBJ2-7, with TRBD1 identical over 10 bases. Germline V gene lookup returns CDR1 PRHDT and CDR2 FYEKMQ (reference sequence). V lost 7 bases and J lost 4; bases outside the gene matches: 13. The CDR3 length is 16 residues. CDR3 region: CASTWRNGTGDYEQYF. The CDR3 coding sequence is TGTGCCAGCACCTGGCGCAACGGGACAGGGGATTACGAGCAGTACTTC.

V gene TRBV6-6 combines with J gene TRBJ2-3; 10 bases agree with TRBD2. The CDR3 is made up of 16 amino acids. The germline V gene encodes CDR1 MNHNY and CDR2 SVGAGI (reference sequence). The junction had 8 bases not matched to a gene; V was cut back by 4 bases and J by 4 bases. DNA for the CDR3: TGTGCCAGCAGTTCATTAACTAGCGGGGCGGCAGATACGCAGTATTTT. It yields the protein CASSSLTSGAADTQYF.

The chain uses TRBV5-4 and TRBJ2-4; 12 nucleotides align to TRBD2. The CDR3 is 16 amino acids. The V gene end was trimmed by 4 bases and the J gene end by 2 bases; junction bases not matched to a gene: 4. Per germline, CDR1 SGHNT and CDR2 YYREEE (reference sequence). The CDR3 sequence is CASSLGLAGPKNIQYF. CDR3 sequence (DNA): TGTGCCAGCAGCCTCGGACTAGCGGGGCCCAAAAACATTCAGTACTTC.

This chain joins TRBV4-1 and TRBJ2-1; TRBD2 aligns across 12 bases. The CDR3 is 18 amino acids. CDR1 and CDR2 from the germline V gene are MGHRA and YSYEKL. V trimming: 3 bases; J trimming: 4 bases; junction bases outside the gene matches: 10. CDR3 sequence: CASSQEEASGGVYNEQFF. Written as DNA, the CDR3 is TGCGCCAGCAGCCAGGAAGAGGCTAGCGGGGGGGTATACAATGAGCAGTTCTTC.

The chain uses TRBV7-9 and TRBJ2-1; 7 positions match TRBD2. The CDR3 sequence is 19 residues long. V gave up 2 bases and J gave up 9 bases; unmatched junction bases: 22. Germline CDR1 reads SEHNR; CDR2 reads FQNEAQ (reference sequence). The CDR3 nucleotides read TGTGCCAGCAGCTTAACCTCTGCCGCCTGGACTAGGGGTTCAAGTGAGCAGTTCTTC. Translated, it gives CASSLTSAAWTRGSSEQFF.

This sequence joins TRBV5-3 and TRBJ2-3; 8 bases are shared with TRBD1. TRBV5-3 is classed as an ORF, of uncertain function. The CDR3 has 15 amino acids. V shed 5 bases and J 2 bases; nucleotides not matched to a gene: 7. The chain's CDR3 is CARRVDRGPTDTQYF. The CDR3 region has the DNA TGTGCCAGAAGAGTCGACAGGGGCCCCACAGATACGCAGTATTTT.

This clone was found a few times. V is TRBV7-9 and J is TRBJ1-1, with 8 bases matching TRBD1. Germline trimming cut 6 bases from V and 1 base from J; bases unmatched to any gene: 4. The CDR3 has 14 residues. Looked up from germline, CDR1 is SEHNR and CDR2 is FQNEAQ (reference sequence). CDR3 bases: TGTGCCAGCAGGCTGGGGACAGGGAACACTGAAGCTTTCTTT. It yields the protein CASRLGTGNTEAFF.

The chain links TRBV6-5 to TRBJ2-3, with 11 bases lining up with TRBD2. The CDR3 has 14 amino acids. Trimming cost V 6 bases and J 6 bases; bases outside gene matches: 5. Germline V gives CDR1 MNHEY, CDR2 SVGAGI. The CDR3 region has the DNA TGTGCCAGCAGCACTAGCGGGGGTGGGGATACGCAGTATTTT. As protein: CASSTSGGGDTQYF.

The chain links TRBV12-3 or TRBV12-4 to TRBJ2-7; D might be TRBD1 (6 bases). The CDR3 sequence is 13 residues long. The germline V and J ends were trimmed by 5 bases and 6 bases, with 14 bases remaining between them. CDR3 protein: CASSPDRPAEQYF. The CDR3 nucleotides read TGTGCCAGCAGTCCGGACAGACCAGCCGAGCAGTACTTC.

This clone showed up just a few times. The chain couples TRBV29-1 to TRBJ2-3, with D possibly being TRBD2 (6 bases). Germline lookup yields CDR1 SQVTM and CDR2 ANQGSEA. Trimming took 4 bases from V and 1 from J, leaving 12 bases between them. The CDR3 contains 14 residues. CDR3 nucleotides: TGCAGCGTTGCGGGGACGGGGGGCACAGATACGCAGTATTTT. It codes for CSVAGTGGTDTQYF.

The CDR3: CASSLGRQGQEKLFF. The CDR3 bases are TGTGCCAGCAGCTTAGGGAGACAGGGCCAAGAAAAACTGTTTTTT. This chain connects TRBV7-9 to TRBJ1-4; 7 bases align to TRBD1. Trimming removed 1 base from V and 8 bases from J; junction bases left unmatched: 7. The CDR3 is 15 residues long. Germline V CDR1 and CDR2: SEHNR, FQNEAQ (reference sequence).

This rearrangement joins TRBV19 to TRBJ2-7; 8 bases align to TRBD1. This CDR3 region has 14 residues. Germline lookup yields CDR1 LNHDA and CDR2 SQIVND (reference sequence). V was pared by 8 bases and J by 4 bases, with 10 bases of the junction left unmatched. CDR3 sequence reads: CASSTGTGGYEQYF. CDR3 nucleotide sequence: TGTGCCAGTTCAACCGGGACAGGAGGGTACGAGCAGTACTTC.

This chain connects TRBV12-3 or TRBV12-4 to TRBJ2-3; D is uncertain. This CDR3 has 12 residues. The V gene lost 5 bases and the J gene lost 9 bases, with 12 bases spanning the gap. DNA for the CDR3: TGTGCCAGCAGTACGACTCCCCCAACGCAGTATTTT. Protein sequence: CASSTTPPTQYF.

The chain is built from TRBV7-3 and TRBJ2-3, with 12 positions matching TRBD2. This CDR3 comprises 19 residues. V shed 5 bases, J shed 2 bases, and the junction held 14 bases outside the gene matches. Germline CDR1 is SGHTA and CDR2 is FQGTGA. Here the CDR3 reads CASSPGVASGGVPTDTQYF. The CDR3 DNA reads TGTGCCAGCAGCCCAGGAGTAGCTAGCGGGGGGGTACCCACAGATACGCAGTATTTT.

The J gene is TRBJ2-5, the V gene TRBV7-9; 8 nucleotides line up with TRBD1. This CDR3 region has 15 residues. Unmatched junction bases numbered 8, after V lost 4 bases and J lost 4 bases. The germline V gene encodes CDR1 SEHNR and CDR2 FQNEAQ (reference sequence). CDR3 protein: CASSSGQEIRETQYF. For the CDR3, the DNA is TGTGCCAGCAGCTCGGGACAGGAAATTCGAGAGACCCAGTACTTC.

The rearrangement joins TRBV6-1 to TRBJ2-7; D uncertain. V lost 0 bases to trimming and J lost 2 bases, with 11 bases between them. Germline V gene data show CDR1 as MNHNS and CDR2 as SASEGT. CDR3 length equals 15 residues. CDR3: CASSEARDSTYEQYF. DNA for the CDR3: TGTGCCAGCAGTGAAGCTAGAGACTCAACCTACGAGCAGTACTTC.